The T cell receptor (beta chain) described here comes from a study of cytomegalovirus exposure and HLA in healthy donors. Study-wide points: Common viral pathogens were later found to be apparently linked to several of the most significant clusters. TCR beta sequences numbering about 17,000 were associated with HLA alleles at 0.05 false discovery rate in a later analysis. Upon later analysis, TCR association rates were observed to vary by HLA locus, being highest for DRB1 and lowest for HLA-C.

Comments on this clone: The antigen remains unidentified.

The PCR had 60 Vbeta and 13 Jbeta primers. Sequenced by immunoSEQ multiplex PCR; TCRdb stores in-frame clones only, minus some. Of 150,000 to 200,000 clones in the sample, approximately 80% were seen once. V shed 7 bases, J shed 6 bases, and the junction held 9 bases outside the gene matches. CDR1 SQVTM and CDR2 ANQGSEA come from the germline V gene. The CDR3 contains 13 residues. This TCR derives from a young woman in good health and CMV-seropositive. V is TRBV29-1 and J is TRBJ1-1; 9 bases fit TRBD1. The sequenced material came from PBMCs. In DNA, the CDR3 is TGCAGCGATCGACAGGGGGTCCCCCCTGAAGCTTTCTTT. Translated: CSDRQGVPPEAFF.